This TCR beta chain was sequenced for a study of shared clonotypes between healthy human individuals. Per sorted-subset replicate PCR, input was approximately 200 ng DNA, representing around 29,000 T cell genomes. This table comes from immunoSEQ multiplex PCR, and its TCRdb copy is limited to in-frame clones, with some not included. The sample lists 230,000 or so clones, about 69% seen once, with around 10% in the top ten. The clonotype was recovered from a man aged 30 to 45 in good health. Sequenced sample: memory CD4+ T cells sorted from blood. Sample subset: CD45RA-negative fraction.

The DNA for the CDR3 is TGCGCCAGCAGCTTGGGTTACGGGAGGGACAACAATGAGCAGTTCTTC. Its translation is CASSLGYGRDNNEQFF. The V call is TRBV5-1, the J call TRBJ2-1, with 8 bases fitting TRBD2. CDR1 and CDR2 (germline): SGHRS, YFSETQ. The CDR3 is 16 residues long. Unmatched junction bases numbered 7, after V lost 0 bases and J lost 5 bases.